This T cell receptor (beta chain) originates from a study of blood T cell repertoires in COVID-19. Overall study context: Sites in the United States, Italy and Spain provided acute and convalescent COVID-19 samples. T cells, B-cell-depleted T cells, or PBMCs supplied cDNA or gDNA.

In the source study's methods: Amplification with reference gene primers provided the estimates of nucleated cell counts. TCRdb keeps only in-frame clones here, not all; method: immunoSEQ multiplex PCR. V and J calls and clone size follow that table, whereas D and trimming were derived from the DNA. The top ten clones hold approximately 5.3% of a sample with over 200,000 clones, around 82% of them seen once. The CDR3 runs to 14 residues. V lost 5 bases and J 6 bases, leaving 17 bases between the germline ends. The germline V gene has CDR1 SGHTA and CDR2 FQGNSA. The J gene is TRBJ2-7, the V gene TRBV7-2, with D possibly TRBD2 on 6 matching bases. The sample comprised peripheral blood. The receptor comes from a man older than 75 with acute or convalescent COVID-19. For the CDR3, the DNA is TGTGCCAGCAGCCCGACTAGTGGAGGTTTCGAGCAGTACTTC. The encoded protein is CASSPTSGGFEQYF.